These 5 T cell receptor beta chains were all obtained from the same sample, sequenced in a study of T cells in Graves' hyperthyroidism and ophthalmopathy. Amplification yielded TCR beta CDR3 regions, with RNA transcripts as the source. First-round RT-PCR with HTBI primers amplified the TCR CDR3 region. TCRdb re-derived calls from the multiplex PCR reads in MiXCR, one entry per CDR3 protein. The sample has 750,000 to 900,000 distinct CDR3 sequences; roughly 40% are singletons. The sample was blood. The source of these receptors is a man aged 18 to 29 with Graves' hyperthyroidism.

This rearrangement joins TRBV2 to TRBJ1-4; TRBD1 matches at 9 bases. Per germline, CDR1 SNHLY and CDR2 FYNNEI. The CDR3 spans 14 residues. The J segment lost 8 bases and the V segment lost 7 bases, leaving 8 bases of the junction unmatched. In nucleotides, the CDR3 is TGTGCCAGCACTCCGGGACAGGGAGGAGAAAAACTGTTTTTT. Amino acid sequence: CASTPGQGGEKLFF.

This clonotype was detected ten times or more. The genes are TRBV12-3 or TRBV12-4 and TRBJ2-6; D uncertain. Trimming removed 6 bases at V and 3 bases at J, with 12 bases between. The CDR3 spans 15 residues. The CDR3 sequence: CASSPRPDGANVLTF. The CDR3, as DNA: TGTGCCAGCAGCCCACGGCCTGATGGGGCCAACGTCCTGACTTTC.

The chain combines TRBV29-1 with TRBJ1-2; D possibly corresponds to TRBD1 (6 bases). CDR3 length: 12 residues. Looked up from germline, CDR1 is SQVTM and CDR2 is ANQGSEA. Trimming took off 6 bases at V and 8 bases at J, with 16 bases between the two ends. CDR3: CSVRTGGQGYTF. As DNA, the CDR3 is TGCAGCGTCCGAACGGGGGGCCAAGGCTACACCTTC.

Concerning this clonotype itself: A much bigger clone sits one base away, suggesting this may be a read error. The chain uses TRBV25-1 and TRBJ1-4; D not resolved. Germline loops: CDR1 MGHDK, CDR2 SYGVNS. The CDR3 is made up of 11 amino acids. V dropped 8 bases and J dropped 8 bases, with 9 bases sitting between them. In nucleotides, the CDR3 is TGTGCCAGCGACTATATGGAAAAACTGTTTTTT. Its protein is CASDYMEKLFF.

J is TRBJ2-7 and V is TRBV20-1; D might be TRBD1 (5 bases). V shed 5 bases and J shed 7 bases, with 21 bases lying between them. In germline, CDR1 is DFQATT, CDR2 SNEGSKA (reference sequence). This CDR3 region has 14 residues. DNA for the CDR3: TGCAGTGCTCTACGACCCGACAGTGTCTCTGAGCAGTACTTC. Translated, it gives CSALRPDSVSEQYF.